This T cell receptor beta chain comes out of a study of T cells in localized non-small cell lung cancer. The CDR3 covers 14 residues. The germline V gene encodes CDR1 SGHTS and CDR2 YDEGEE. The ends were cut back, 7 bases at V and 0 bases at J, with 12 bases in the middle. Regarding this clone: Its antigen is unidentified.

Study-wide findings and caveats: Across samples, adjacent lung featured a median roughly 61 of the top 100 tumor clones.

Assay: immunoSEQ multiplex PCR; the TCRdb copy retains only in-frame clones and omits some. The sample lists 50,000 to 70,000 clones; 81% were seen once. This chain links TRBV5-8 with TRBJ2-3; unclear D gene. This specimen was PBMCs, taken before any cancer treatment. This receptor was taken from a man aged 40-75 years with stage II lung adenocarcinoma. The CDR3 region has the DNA TGTGCCAGCCCCGCGACAACTAGCACAGATACGCAGTATTTT. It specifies CASPATTSTDTQYF.